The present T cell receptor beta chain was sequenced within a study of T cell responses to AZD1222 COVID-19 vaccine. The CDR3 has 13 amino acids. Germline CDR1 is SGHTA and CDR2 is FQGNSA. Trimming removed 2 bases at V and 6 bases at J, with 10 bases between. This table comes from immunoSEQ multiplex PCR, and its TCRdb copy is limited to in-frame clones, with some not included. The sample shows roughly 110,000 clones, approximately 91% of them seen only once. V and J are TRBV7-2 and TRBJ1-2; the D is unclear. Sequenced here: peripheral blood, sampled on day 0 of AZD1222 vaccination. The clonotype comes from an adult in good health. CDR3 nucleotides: TGTGCCAGCAGCTTAATCGGTAGTGATGGCTACACCTTC. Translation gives CASSLIGSDGYTF.